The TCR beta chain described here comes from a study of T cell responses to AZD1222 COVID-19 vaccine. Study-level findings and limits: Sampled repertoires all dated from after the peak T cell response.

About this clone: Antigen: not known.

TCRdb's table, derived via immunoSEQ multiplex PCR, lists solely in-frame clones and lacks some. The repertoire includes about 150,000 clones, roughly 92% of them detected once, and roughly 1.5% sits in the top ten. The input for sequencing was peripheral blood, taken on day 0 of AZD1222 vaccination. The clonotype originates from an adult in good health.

CDR3 DNA: TGCGCCAGCAGACCTGACAGGGCGAACCTCTACGAGCAGTACTTC. This translates into CASRPDRANLYEQYF. This sequence joins TRBV5-1 and TRBJ2-7; 7 nucleotides line up with TRBD1. The CDR3 covers 15 residues. The J segment lost 3 bases and the V segment lost 5 bases, leaving 11 bases of the junction unmatched. Germline V gene sequence: CDR1 SGHRS, CDR2 YFSETQ.